One and the same sample provided the 26 T cell receptor beta chains below, sequenced in a study of shared clonotypes between healthy human individuals. The data were produced by immunoSEQ multiplex PCR, yet TCRdb's version contains in-frame clones alone and is incomplete. This sample carries 330,000 or so clones, over 65% of them seen once, and the ten largest clones take about a tenth. The sample comprised memory CD4+ T cells sorted from blood. Documented subset: CD45RA-negative fraction. The receptors here all came from a man younger than 45 in good health.

The chain combines TRBV27 with TRBJ2-7; 8 bases fit TRBD1. Germline V gene lookup returns CDR1 MNHEY and CDR2 SMNVEV (reference sequence). Trimming removed 8 bases from V and 4 bases from J; junction bases left unmatched: 7. CDR3 length: 13 residues. CDR3 bases: TGTGCCAGCCGCAGACAGGGGTCTTACGAGCAGTACTTC. Translated: CASRRQGSYEQYF.

The chain combines TRBV27 with TRBJ2-1; D is possibly TRBD2 (6 bases). Germline V gives CDR1 MNHEY, CDR2 SMNVEV (reference sequence). This CDR3 has 13 amino acids. Trimming removed 7 bases at V and 9 bases at J, with 16 bases between. CDR3 amino acids: CASTETRAGEQFF. CDR3 coding DNA: TGTGCCAGCACCGAGACTAGGGCAGGTGAGCAGTTCTTC.

This chain links TRBV30 with TRBJ2-7; possible D gene TRBD1, 6 bases. V lost 8 bases and J 3 bases, leaving 14 bases between the germline ends. The CDR3 is 12 residues long. Germline V gene lookup returns CDR1 GTSNPN and CDR2 SVGIG (reference sequence). The CDR3 DNA is TGTGCCAGTACCTTAGGGGGCTACGAGCAGTACTTC. It codes for CASTLGGYEQYF.

The J gene is TRBJ2-3, the V gene TRBV2; D not certain. V was trimmed by 10 bases and J by 0 bases, leaving 17 bases between them. The CDR3 covers 15 residues. The germline V gene encodes CDR1 SNHLY and CDR2 FYNNEI. The CDR3 loop is CATSSSAYSTDTQYF. The CDR3 nucleotides are TGTGCCACCTCGTCCAGTGCTTATAGCACAGATACGCAGTATTTT.

This clone was recorded a few times. The V gene is TRBV19, the J gene TRBJ1-5; possible D gene TRBD1, 6 bases. The germline CDR1 and CDR2 sequences are LNHDA and SQIVND (reference sequence). This CDR3 comprises 15 residues. The V end lost 4 bases, the J end lost 2 bases, and 12 bases lay between the germline ends. CDR3 coding DNA: TGTGCCAGTAGTACACAGGGAGGGGGCAATCAGCCCCAGCATTTT. Protein sequence: CASSTQGGGNQPQHF.

The genes are TRBV2 and TRBJ1-1; 9 bases map to TRBD1. The CDR3 is 13 amino acids. V shed 5 bases and J 7 bases; nucleotides not matched to a gene: 5. Germline V gives CDR1 SNHLY, CDR2 FYNNEI. The CDR3 here is CASSWDREDEAFF. CDR3 coding DNA: TGTGCCAGCAGTTGGGACAGGGAGGATGAAGCTTTCTTT.

In regard to this clone: This clone may be a read error of a much larger clone one base away. The same CDR3 also results from other DNA sequences found in this sample. The J gene is TRBJ2-5, the V gene TRBV10-3; no clear D gene. The V gene's germline CDR1 is ENHRY and CDR2 SYGVKD. There are 12 residues in the CDR3. Deletions cut 2 bases from V and 3 bases from J, with 4 bases between. CDR3 amino acids: CAISEAEETQYF. CDR3 DNA sequence: TGTGCCATCAGTGAGGCAGAAGAGACCCAGTACTTC.

This clone has only a few counts. This chain uses TRBV28 with TRBJ1-2; possibly TRBD1 for D (6 bases). The germline gives CDR1 MDHEN, CDR2 SYDVKM. The CDR3 loop spans 14 amino acids. Between the trimmed V and J ends, which lost 1 base and 8 bases, there was a span of 14 bases. CDR3 coding DNA: TGTGCCAGCAGTTTATCTGAGTCAGGGACAGGCTACACCTTC. This sequence encodes CASSLSESGTGYTF.

This clone was detected ten times or more. This chain connects TRBV2 to TRBJ1-5; D possibly corresponds to TRBD1 (6 bases). From germline, CDR1 is SNHLY and CDR2 FYNNEI. This CDR3 contains 15 residues. The V end was cut by 6 bases, the J end by 0 bases, with 12 bases between. The CDR3 loop reads CASSAGTFSNQPQHF. CDR3 DNA sequence: TGTGCCAGCAGCGCCGGGACATTTAGCAATCAGCCCCAGCATTTT. The full variable domain, completed using reference TRBV2 and TRBJ1-5, is EPEVTQTPSHQVTQMGQEVILRCVPISNHLYFYWYRQILGQKVEFLVSFYNNEISEKSEIFDDQFSVERPDGSNFTLKIRSTKLEDSAMYFCASSAGTFSNQPQHFGDGTRLSIL.

This clone was observed many times. The V call is TRBV10-3, the J call TRBJ2-7; 7 bases are shared with TRBD2. Germline trimming cut 4 bases from V and 0 bases from J; bases unmatched to any gene: 12. CDR1 ENHRY and CDR2 SYGVKD come from the germline V gene. The CDR3 extends over 17 amino acids. The CDR3 loop reads CAISGHYRGGSSYEQYF. The CDR3 bases are TGTGCCATCAGTGGGCACTACCGTGGCGGGAGCTCCTACGAGCAGTACTTC.

The J gene is TRBJ2-3, the V gene TRBV4-1; no reliable D call. The V end was cut by 0 bases, the J end by 2 bases, with 6 bases between. The germline gives CDR1 MGHRA, CDR2 YSYEKL. CDR3 length: 14 amino acids. The CDR3 DNA follows: TGCGCCAGCAGCCAAGATGGTATCACAGATACGCAGTATTTT. It translates to CASSQDGITDTQYF.

The chain carries TRBV6-5 and TRBJ2-5; weak D call: TRBD1 (6 bases). The CDR3 runs to 15 residues. Trimming left V 6 bases short and J 1 base short, with 15 bases between. From germline, CDR1 is MNHEY and CDR2 SVGAGI. The CDR3 sequence is CASRGSVDSQETQYF. The DNA for the CDR3 is TGTGCCAGCAGAGGATCGGTGGACAGCCAAGAGACCCAGTACTTC.

This clone was seen only a few times. The V call is TRBV4-1, the J call TRBJ2-2; 9 bases are a match to TRBD2. The CDR3 totals 16 residues. Germline-derived CDR1 and CDR2 are MGHRA and YSYEKL. V gave up 0 bases and J gave up 7 bases; unmatched junction bases: 6. In nucleotides, the CDR3 is TGCGCCAGCAGCCAAGAGGTTAGCGGGAGTGTCGGGGAGCTGTTTTTT. This encodes CASSQEVSGSVGELFF.

V usage is TRBV5-4 and J usage is TRBJ2-7, with 14 nucleotides matching TRBD2. The V gene's germline CDR1 is SGHNT and CDR2 YYREEE (reference sequence). V trimming: 2 bases; J trimming: 1 base; junction bases outside the gene matches: 2. The CDR3 runs to 16 residues. CDR3 amino acids: CASSFRLAGGSYEQYF. As DNA, the CDR3 is TGTGCCAGCAGCTTCAGACTAGCGGGAGGGTCCTACGAGCAGTACTTC.

The genes are TRBV18 and TRBJ2-1; 7 bases line up with TRBD2. CDR1 and CDR2 from the germline V gene are KGHSH and LQKENI. The V gene end was trimmed by 3 bases and the J gene end by 12 bases; junction bases not matched to a gene: 8. This CDR3 is 13 amino acids long. CDR3 DNA sequence: TGTGCCAGCTCACCGGTAGGCTCTAGCGGGCAGTTCTTC. Its translation: CASSPVGSSGQFF. The entire variable domain, with the rest obtained from reference TRBV18 and TRBJ2-1, is as follows: NAGVMQNPRHLVRRRGQEARLRCSPMKGHSHVYWYRQLPEEGLKFMVYLQKENIIDESGMPKERFSAEFPKEGPSILRIQQVVRGDSAAYFCASSPVGSSGQFFGPGTRLTVL.

The chain combines TRBV6-6 with TRBJ2-7; TRBD2 matches at 7 bases. CDR3 length equals 15 residues. The germline V gene encodes CDR1 MNHNY and CDR2 SVGAGI (reference sequence). After removal of 0 bases from V and 3 bases from J, the junction contained 5 bases not matched to a gene. DNA of the CDR3: TGTGCCAGCAGTTACTCGCTAGCGGACGACTACGAGCAGTACTTC. It codes for CASSYSLADDYEQYF.

The chain couples TRBV15 to TRBJ2-5; no reliable D call. CDR3 length: 16 residues. Between the trimmed V and J ends, which lost 3 bases and 3 bases, there was a span of 17 bases. CDR1 is LNHNV, CDR2 YYDKDF, per germline (reference sequence). The CDR3 DNA is TGTGCCACCAGCAGCGGGCGTTTGTTTATGAAAGAGACCCAGTACTTC. This gives the protein CATSSGRLFMKETQYF.

The V gene is TRBV10-3, the J gene TRBJ1-1; a possible D gene is TRBD1 (6 bases). Trimming removed 7 bases at V and 3 bases at J, with 15 bases between. The germline CDR1 and CDR2 sequences are ENHRY and SYGVKD. CDR3 length: 14 residues. CDR3 region: CAIMSRGADTEAFF. The CDR3 DNA reads TGTGCCATCATGTCGCGGGGGGCTGACACTGAAGCTTTCTTT.

This clone was seen a handful of times. The chain has TRBV10-2 and TRBJ1-2; 7 bases align to TRBD1. The CDR3 runs 16 residues. The germline V gene encodes CDR1 WSHSY and CDR2 SAAADI. V dropped 3 bases and J dropped 3; count of bases not matched to a gene: 10. DNA of the CDR3: TGCGCCAGCAGTGACCGGACGAAGCAGGGGGACTATGGCTACACCTTC. This translates into CASSDRTKQGDYGYTF.

The genes are TRBV5-4 and TRBJ2-1; 7 nucleotides agree with TRBD1. CDR3 length: 14 residues. CDR1 SGHNT and CDR2 YYREEE come from the germline V gene (reference sequence). The J segment lost 7 bases and the V segment lost 4 bases, leaving 8 bases of the junction unmatched. The CDR3, as DNA: TGTGCCAGCAGCATCGACAGGGTGGGGAATGAGCAGTTCTTC. The encoded protein is CASSIDRVGNEQFF.

J is TRBJ2-1 and V is TRBV7-9; TRBD2 matches at 9 bases. The CDR3 spans 16 residues. In germline, CDR1 is SEHNR, CDR2 FQNEAQ (reference sequence). The junction had 11 bases not matched to a gene; V was cut back by 9 bases and J by 2 bases. The CDR3 DNA is TGTGCCAGTTCCGGACTGGCTAGCGGGACCTACAATGAGCAGTTCTTC. It encodes CASSGLASGTYNEQFF.

This clone was recorded once. The gene calls are TRBV28 and TRBJ2-7; perhaps TRBD2 as D (5 bases). Germline CDR1 and CDR2: MDHEN and SYDVKM. The CDR3 extends over 13 amino acids. V lost 10 bases and J 0 bases, leaving 13 bases between the germline ends. CDR3 in DNA: TGTGCCACCATAGCGTTCAGCTCCTACGAGCAGTACTTC. This translates into CATIAFSSYEQYF.

This clone was counted between two and nine times. The chain is built from TRBV19 and TRBJ2-1; D not certain. Germline V gene data show CDR1 as LNHDA and CDR2 as SQIVND (reference sequence). Trimming left V 1 base short and J 3 bases short, with 4 bases between. The CDR3 consists of 13 residues. The DNA of the CDR3 is TGTGCCAGTAGTATAGGGTTCTACAATGAGCAGTTCTTC. Its translation: CASSIGFYNEQFF.

This sequence joins TRBV5-5 and TRBJ2-3, with D hard to call. The V gene's germline CDR1 is SGHKS and CDR2 YYEKEE (reference sequence). This CDR3 has 12 residues. V dropped 4 bases and J dropped 3 bases, with 6 bases sitting between them. CDR3 sequence reads: CASSLTTDTQYF. The CDR3 nucleotides are TGTGCCAGCAGCCTGACTACAGATACGCAGTATTTT.

J is TRBJ2-1 and V is TRBV11-2; no reliable D call. V lost 1 base and J lost 6, with 7 bases in between. The germline V gene encodes CDR1 SGHAT and CDR2 FQNNGV. The CDR3 covers 13 residues. This CDR3 reads CASSLAARNEQFF. CDR3 DNA sequence: TGTGCCAGCAGCTTAGCAGCACGCAATGAGCAGTTCTTC. Filled out from reference TRBV11-2 and TRBJ2-1, the complete variable domain reads EAGVAQSPRYKIIEKRQSVAFWCNPISGHATLYWYQQILGQGPKLLIQFQNNGVVDDSQLPKDRFSAERLKGVDSTLKIQPAKLEDSAVYLCASSLAARNEQFFGPGTRLTVL.

The rearrangement joins TRBV2 to TRBJ1-1, with TRBD1 matching 7 bases. After removal of 7 bases from V and 7 bases from J, the junction contained 12 bases not matched to a gene. This CDR3 comprises 14 residues. CDR1 SNHLY and CDR2 FYNNEI come from the germline V gene. The chain's CDR3 is CASMLEGARVEAFF. CDR3 bases: TGTGCCAGCATGCTAGAGGGGGCGAGAGTTGAAGCTTTCTTT.